This T cell receptor beta chain stems from a study of spatial heterogeneity in lung cancer (dated by TCRdb to about 2019). About the full investigation: More beta-chain than alpha-chain transcripts were consistently detected, likely reflecting higher beta-chain transcript abundance. In tumor regions, TCR transcript counts showed a strong correlation with a T cell transcriptional module score from matched bulk RNA-seq. In the raw uncorrected reads, each unique combination of TCR and UMI appeared more than ten times on average. In non-small cell lung cancer, the study made a quantitative comparison of TCR alpha and beta repertoires among multiple tumor regions, matched nontumor lung and blood. TCR repertoire features were related to nonsynonymous mutation counts determined by whole-exome sequencing of tumor tissue. At surgery, 220 tumor regions, fewer than 85 matched nontumor lung samples and 56 PBMC samples were TCR-sequenced for both alpha and beta chains.

Explained via the paper, the time point label denotes: sample taken at primary tumor resection. Samples were obtained from approximately 77 patients with early-stage, untreated non-small cell lung cancer from the lung TRACERx cohort. For TCR sequencing, whole RNA was extracted from tumor and nontumor lung tissue, or from cryopreserved PBMC samples, and no cell sorting was done. Only patients for whom sufficient RNA was available from at least two tumor regions were selected for TCR sequencing. Before selection, tumor and adjacent nontumor lung specimens were reviewed by a lung pathologist. The junction carries 4 bases between V and J, which are trimmed by 0 bases and 4 bases respectively. CDR1 SGDLS and CDR2 YYNGEE were looked up in the germline V gene. Counted from cysteine to phenylalanine, this CDR3 has 13 amino acids. The retained sequence is limited to the CDR3, 39 bases, with the frame set at the first base.

Study-wide findings and limitations: Additional single-cell paired TCR alpha and beta sequencing was considered necessary to confirm, at a functional level, the hypothesis that regional TCRs recognize regional mutations. The count of ubiquitous expanded TCRs correlated with the count of ubiquitous nonsynonymous mutations, and the count of regional expanded TCRs correlated with the count of regional nonsynonymous mutations. TCR-seq coverage of tumor T cells was estimated to be only approximately 7% for alpha chains and more than 11% for beta chains. The tumor nonsynonymous mutation count correlated with the number of expanded alpha and beta TCRs within the tumor.

This clonotype was seen at least ten times. Its antigen is still unknown. Base qualities were left out, and no much larger clone turns up one base away. The library was made by 5' RACE. Reads for this sample came from a NextSeq 500. To allow correction of PCR and sequencing errors, the TCR library protocol tagged every TCR cDNA molecule with a unique molecular identifier. In the source study's methods: TCR identification, UMI-based error correction and CDR3 extraction were performed with Decombinator tools. Expanded TCRs were defined as those above a frequency of 2 per 1,000, corresponding to the top 1% of the tumor frequency distribution. Expanded tumor TCRs statistically deemed absent (corrected P<0.05) from at least one tumor region were classed as regional, and all other expanded tumor TCRs were classed as ubiquitous. Renyi diversity was computed with the R vegan package after each repertoire had been subsampled 100 times to 5,000 TCRs. CDR3 similarity networks were built from amino acid triplet string-kernel similarity, with CDR3s being connected when pairwise similarity was above 0.82. TCRdb redid the processing of the public reads, applying fastp at Q25 and MiXCR, and retained in-frame beta chains. Here each entry gathers all rows of one CDR3 protein and keeps the most common genes and DNA. The V and J calls reflect TCRdb's pipeline rather than the authors' work. The sample records 7,000 to 8,500 distinct CDR3 sequences, 12% of which are singletons. The ten biggest clones cover 11% of the sample.

The rearranged segments are TRBV9 and TRBJ2-2; the D gene assignment is ambiguous. The sequence was collected from a male donor with early-stage non-small cell lung cancer. The sample consisted of lung tumor tissue, taken at surgery. For the CDR3, the sequence is CASSVVATGELFF. At the DNA level, the sequence is TGTGCCAGCAGCGTAGTGGCCACCGGGGAGCTGTTTTTT.